The 2 T cell receptor beta chains listed next were all sequenced from one sample in a study of CD8+ T cells in alopecia areata (dated by TCRdb to the late 2010s). The sample's treatment or condition label is to be understood as: oral pan-JAK inhibitor, 5-10 mg twice daily. Preparation of the library involved the immunoSEQ multiplex PCR assay. To provide template for TCR sequencing, every sample had RNA extracted and reverse transcribed into cDNA. As stored in TCRdb, this immuneACCESS dataset retains in-frame rearrangements with V and J assigned. A fraction of the clones does not appear; measured against another copy, unresolved V genes explain less than half of the discrepancy, and the remainder lacks a known reason. The sample table holds some 170,000 clones, of which roughly 58% were seen once. The leading ten clones occupy around 16% of the sample. The specimen was CD4+ T cells sorted from blood, collected at roughly week 55, from a patient treated with tofacitinib. The origin of the receptors is a human donor with alopecia areata.

A few counts support this clone. The V call is TRBV30, the J call TRBJ1-5; 9 bases are a match to TRBD1. J gave up 2 bases and V 5 bases, and 13 bases lay outside the gene matches. Germline values: CDR1 GTSNPN, CDR2 SVGIG (reference sequence). This CDR3 has 17 amino acids. Here the CDR3 DNA reads TGTGCCTGGGCTGGAACAGGGGGCCTCCGGGGCAATCAGCCCCAGCATTTT. The encoded protein is CAWAGTGGLRGNQPQHF.

V gene TRBV9 combines with J gene TRBJ1-6; 9 nucleotides agree with TRBD1. CDR1 SGDLS and CDR2 YYNGEE come from the germline V gene. CDR3 length: 16 residues. The V segment lost 2 bases and the J segment 9 bases; nucleotides outside the gene matches: 9. The CDR3 loop is CASSVGAGTGSSPLHF. In nucleotides, the CDR3 is TGTGCCAGCAGCGTGGGAGCCGGGACAGGGTCTTCACCCCTCCACTTT.